What follows are 3 T cell receptor beta chains derived from one specimen sequenced in a study of shared clonotypes between healthy human individuals. TCRdb's table, derived via immunoSEQ multiplex PCR, lists solely in-frame clones and lacks some. Among about 470,000 clones listed, more than 75% were seen once. The sample taken for sequencing was PBMCs. All receptors derive from a woman aged 40 to 50 in good health. Some clones in this sample may be carry-over from other donors' samples.

V usage is TRBV4-3 and J usage is TRBJ2-3, with 11 bases fitting TRBD2. Germline loops: CDR1 LGHNA, CDR2 YSLEER. The trim removed 5 bases at V and 3 bases at J, leaving 7 bases unmatched. The CDR3 totals 16 residues. DNA for the CDR3: TGCGCCAGCAGCAAAATAGCGGGAGGGCCTACAGATACGCAGTATTTT. Encoded protein: CASSKIAGGPTDTQYF.

The CDR3 here is CASSLPGEEQYF. CDR3 in DNA: TGTGCCAGCAGCCTCCCGGGAGAGGAGCAGTACTTC. The J gene is TRBJ2-7, the V gene TRBV28, with D perhaps TRBD2 (6 bases). The length of the CDR3 is 12 residues. The V end lost 6 bases, the J end lost 7 bases, and 13 bases lay between the germline ends. Germline-derived CDR1 and CDR2 are MDHEN and SYDVKM.

Only one count was recorded for this clone. This chain links TRBV30 with TRBJ1-1; D is uncertain. This CDR3 comprises 15 residues. The V end was cut by 0 bases, the J end by 10 bases, with 21 bases between. In germline, CDR1 is GTSNPN, CDR2 SVGIG (reference sequence). CDR3 nucleotides: TGTGCCTGGAGTGTACAGTATCGGCCTGATTTAGGAGCTTTCTTT. As protein: CAWSVQYRPDLGAFF.